The 25 T cell receptor beta chains below were found in one sample sequenced in a study of blood T cell repertoires in COVID-19. Sequenced by immunoSEQ multiplex PCR; TCRdb stores in-frame clones only, minus some. The sample shows under 300,000 clones, approximately 91% of them seen only once. Sequenced sample: peripheral blood. Receptor source: a woman aged 35 to 49 who had recovered from COVID-19.

In the case of this clone: At one boundary the junction diverges from the germline segment, which might be a read error. The chain employs TRBV19 and TRBJ1-2; 7 bases align to TRBD1. Germline V gives CDR1 LNHDA, CDR2 SQIVND (reference sequence). This CDR3 is 15 amino acids long. The CDR3 loop reads CASSVDRAANYGYTF. CDR3 bases: TGTGCCAGTAGTGTAGACAGGGCTGCTAACTATGGCTACACCTTC.

V usage is TRBV7-2 and J usage is TRBJ2-1; TRBD1 is a possible D gene (6 bases). V was cut by 7 bases and J by 0 bases, with 13 bases left in between. From germline, CDR1 is SGHTA and CDR2 FQGNSA. The CDR3 has 15 residues. In DNA, the CDR3 is TGTGCCAGCATTCCGGACAGAGGCTCCTACAATGAGCAGTTCTTC. Translated: CASIPDRGSYNEQFF.

This clone was found once. The CDR3 DNA follows: TGCGCCAGCAGTGTGTGTTACACAGGGGTATTCCCCGGGGAGCTGTTTTTT. Protein: CASSVCYTGVFPGELFF. The chain has TRBV10-1 and TRBJ2-2; 7 bases fit TRBD1. Germline CDR1 and CDR2: WNHNN and SYGVQD (reference sequence). The J segment lost 6 bases and the V segment lost 4 bases, leaving 14 bases of the junction unmatched. The CDR3 spans 17 residues.

The chain recombines TRBV5-1 with TRBJ2-1; 9 nucleotides match TRBD2. Germline CDR1 reads SGHRS; CDR2 reads YFSETQ. The CDR3 has 16 residues. V shed 4 bases and J 8 bases; nucleotides not matched to a gene: 13. CDR3 protein: CASSRRAGGPGDEQFF. CDR3 coding DNA: TGCGCCAGCAGCAGGCGTGCGGGGGGGCCTGGGGATGAGCAGTTCTTC.

The chain combines TRBV18 with TRBJ1-1; 8 nucleotides agree with TRBD1. Germline V lookup: CDR1 KGHSH, CDR2 LQKENI. The CDR3 contains 13 residues. V gave up 6 bases and J gave up 7 bases; unmatched junction bases: 7. The CDR3 is CASSRGQGGEAFF. In DNA form, the CDR3 reads TGTGCCAGCTCCCGTGGACAGGGAGGTGAAGCTTTCTTT. The full variable domain, in which reference TRBV18 and TRBJ1-1 provide the parts outside the CDR3, is NAGVMQNPRHLVRRRGQEARLRCSPMKGHSHVYWYRQLPEEGLKFMVYLQKENIIDESGMPKERFSAEFPKEGPSILRIQQVVRGDSAAYFCASSRGQGGEAFFGQGTRLTVV.

CDR3 nucleotides: TGTGCCAGCAGCTTAGGACGAACCGGACACCACGGCGGGACCCAGTACTTC. Amino acid sequence: CASSLGRTGHHGGTQYF. The chain combines TRBV7-3 with TRBJ2-5; D is perhaps TRBD1 (5 bases). V was cut by 2 bases and J by 7 bases, with 23 bases left in between. The CDR3 loop spans 17 amino acids. Per the germline V gene, CDR1 is SGHTA and CDR2 is FQGTGA.

The CDR3 here is CASSSRLSTGELFF. The CDR3 DNA reads TGTGCCAGCAGCTCCAGACTATCCACCGGGGAGCTGTTTTTT. This rearrangement joins TRBV7-2 to TRBJ2-2, with D maybe TRBD2 (5 bases). The germline CDR1 and CDR2 sequences are SGHTA and FQGNSA. The CDR3 extends over 14 amino acids. The germline V and J ends were trimmed by 4 bases and 4 bases, with 10 bases remaining between them.

This clone has a single count. The chain joins TRBV5-1 to TRBJ2-1, with TRBD1 identical over 8 bases. After removal of 3 bases from V and 9 bases from J, the junction contained 11 bases not matched to a gene. The V gene's germline CDR1 is SGHRS and CDR2 YFSETQ. The CDR3 length is 15 residues. CDR3 in amino acids: CASSSFRTGQGEQFF. The CDR3 bases are TGCGCCAGCAGCTCTTTCCGGACAGGGCAGGGTGAGCAGTTCTTC.

The chain joins TRBV15 to TRBJ2-1; D is unclear. The V end lost 4 bases, the J end lost 5 bases, and 15 bases lay between the germline ends. This CDR3 comprises 15 residues. Germline V CDR1 and CDR2: LNHNV, YYDKDF (reference sequence). The CDR3 DNA follows: TGTGCCACCAGCACCAAGAGAAACTACGACAATGAGCAGTTCTTC. It codes for CATSTKRNYDNEQFF.

The chain carries TRBV5-5 and TRBJ2-7; TRBD2 aligns across 9 bases. The CDR3 has 15 residues. Losses at the gene ends were 4 bases for V and 3 bases for J; bases not matched to a gene: 8. In germline, CDR1 is SGHKS, CDR2 YYEKEE (reference sequence). Here the CDR3 reads CASSQAAGGLYEQYF. The CDR3 nucleotides read TGTGCCAGCAGCCAGGCAGCGGGAGGACTCTACGAGCAGTACTTC.

The chain recombines TRBV3-1 (or the pseudogene TRBV3-2) with TRBJ2-7; 9 nucleotides line up with TRBD1. The germline CDR1 and CDR2 sequences are LGHDT and YNNKEL (reference sequence). V lost 0 bases, J lost 3 bases, and 6 bases stayed unmatched. The CDR3 is made up of 16 amino acids. CDR3 loop: CASSQEPGQGVYEQYF. DNA of the CDR3: TGTGCCAGCAGCCAAGAGCCGGGACAGGGTGTCTACGAGCAGTACTTC.

This clone turned up a few times. This chain links TRBV10-3 with TRBJ1-5, with D hard to call. V gave up 11 bases and J gave up 3 bases, with 26 bases separating them. CDR3 size: 17 residues. Per the germline V gene, CDR1 is ENHRY and CDR2 is SYGVKD. CDR3 in DNA: TGTGCCCCCCATTGGTTGGGCAGCTGCATGATCAATCAGCCCCAGCATTTT. Translation: CAPHWLGSCMINQPQHF.

The V gene is TRBV19, the J gene TRBJ2-7; 10 nucleotides agree with TRBD1. CDR1 is LNHDA, CDR2 SQIVND, per germline (reference sequence). The J segment lost 5 bases and the V segment lost 4 bases, leaving 8 bases of the junction unmatched. This CDR3 is 15 amino acids long. The CDR3 DNA sequence: TGTGCCAGTAGTAACGAGGTGACAGGGGGCGACGAGCAGTACTTC. Protein: CASSNEVTGGDEQYF.

The chain has TRBV6-1 and TRBJ2-7; TRBD2 matches at 9 bases. This CDR3 region has 16 residues. V was pared by 3 bases and J by 2 bases, with 8 bases of the junction left unmatched. Germline CDR1 reads MNHNS; CDR2 reads SASEGT. CDR3 sequence: CASSESPSGVTYEQYF. The DNA of the CDR3 is TGTGCCAGCAGTGAGTCCCCTAGCGGGGTCACCTACGAGCAGTACTTC.

The CDR3 nucleotides are TGTGCCAGCAGTTATCTAGCGGGAGTGGAAGAGCAGTACTTC. Its protein product is CASSYLAGVEEQYF. The chain carries TRBV6-2 or TRBV6-3 and TRBJ2-7, with 10 positions matching TRBD2. This CDR3 comprises 14 residues. The germline V gene encodes CDR1 MNHEY and CDR2 SVGEGT. J was trimmed by 7 bases and V by 3 bases; bases with no gene match: 6.

The chain recombines TRBV15 with TRBJ1-2; 8 bases are shared with TRBD1. Losses at the gene ends were 0 bases for V and 7 bases for J; bases not matched to a gene: 4. Germline V lookup: CDR1 LNHNV, CDR2 YYDKDF (reference sequence). This CDR3 region has 14 residues. This CDR3 is CATSRDSTGGGYTF. CDR3 nucleotides: TGTGCCACCAGCAGAGACTCTACAGGGGGTGGCTACACCTTC.

The rearrangement links TRBV19 to TRBJ1-3, with D hard to call. Between the trimmed V and J ends, which lost 3 bases and 3 bases, there was a span of 12 bases. The germline CDR1 and CDR2 sequences are LNHDA and SQIVND (reference sequence). This CDR3 has 15 residues. CDR3 DNA: TGTGCCAGTAGTATGGTCGGGTTGGTTGGAAACACCATATATTTT. Translation: CASSMVGLVGNTIYF.

CDR3 protein: CASSLDRYSYNEQFF. The CDR3 DNA sequence: TGTGCCAGCAGTTTAGACAGGTACTCCTACAATGAGCAGTTCTTC. The chain combines TRBV6-5 with TRBJ2-1; maybe TRBD1 (6 bases). Germline CDR1 is MNHEY and CDR2 is SVGAGI. CDR3 size: 15 residues. The ends were cut back, 4 bases at V and 0 bases at J, with 10 bases in the middle.

This clone was observed a single time. This chain joins TRBV29-1 and TRBJ2-1, with D unclear. Between the trimmed V and J ends, which lost 5 bases and 3 bases, there was a span of 5 bases. The CDR3 is 11 residues long. CDR1 and CDR2 from the germline V gene are SQVTM and ANQGSEA. CDR3 nucleotides: TGCAGCGTTATCCTCTACAATGAGCAGTTCTTC. Amino acid sequence: CSVILYNEQFF.

The genes are TRBV14 and TRBJ1-1; tentative D call: TRBD1 (5 bases). V was shortened by 3 bases and J by 0 bases, with 20 bases between the two germline ends. The CDR3 is made up of 18 amino acids. Germline CDR1 and CDR2: SGHDN and FVKESK. The CDR3 DNA is TGTGCCAGCAGCCACCCCCTGGGGTGGGGCCACATGAACACTGAAGCTTTCTTT. Residues: CASSHPLGWGHMNTEAFF.

The DNA of the CDR3 is TGTGCCAGCAGCCTAAGGCCCAGGGCCTATGGCTACACCTTC. It yields the protein CASSLRPRAYGYTF. The chain links TRBV5-6 to TRBJ1-2, with D maybe TRBD1 (5 bases). CDR1 and CDR2 from the germline V gene are SGHDT and YYEEEE. The V end lost 4 bases, the J end lost 4 bases, and 14 bases lay between the germline ends. The CDR3 spans 14 residues.

This clone was counted between two and nine times. V is TRBV6-1 and J is TRBJ2-2; 8 bases fit TRBD1. The CDR3 totals 16 residues. Germline V gene data show CDR1 as MNHNS and CDR2 as SASEGT. With V trimmed by 4 bases and J by 1 base, 5 bases remained unmatched. The CDR3: CASSAQDRVNTGELFF. The CDR3 DNA reads TGTGCCAGCAGTGCTCAGGACAGGGTGAACACCGGGGAGCTGTTTTTT.

This chain joins TRBV7-2 and TRBJ2-7, with TRBD1 matching 11 bases. The CDR3 has 16 residues. Germline V CDR1 and CDR2: SGHTA, FQGNSA. The junction had 9 bases not matched to a gene; V was cut back by 5 bases and J by 3 bases. The CDR3 sequence: CASSPAGQGALYEQYF. In nucleotides, the CDR3 is TGTGCCAGCAGCCCCGCCGGACAGGGGGCCCTCTACGAGCAGTACTTC. The variable domain in full, completed from reference TRBV7-2 and TRBJ2-7, reads GAGVSQSPSNKVTEKGKDVELRCDPISGHTALYWYRQSLGQGLEFLIYFQGNSAPDKSGLPSDRFSAERTGGSVSTLTIQRTQQEDSAVYLCASSPAGQGALYEQYFGPGTRLTVT.

V is TRBV7-2 and J is TRBJ2-5; D unresolved. The CDR3 extends over 17 amino acids. Trimming took 1 base from V and 2 from J, leaving 17 bases between them. CDR1 and CDR2 (germline): SGHTA, FQGNSA. The CDR3 loop is CASSLGSLGTVQETQYF. As DNA, the CDR3 is TGTGCCAGCAGCTTAGGTAGCCTAGGAACTGTACAAGAGACCCAGTACTTC.

V usage is TRBV5-1 and J usage is TRBJ2-1; no firm D call. The ends were cut back, 1 base at V and 6 bases at J, with 11 bases in the middle. Per germline, CDR1 SGHRS and CDR2 YFSETQ. The length of the CDR3 is 14 residues. The CDR3 DNA is TGCGCCAGCAGCTTGTGGCAGGTTGGCAATGAGCAGTTCTTC. Translating gives CASSLWQVGNEQFF.